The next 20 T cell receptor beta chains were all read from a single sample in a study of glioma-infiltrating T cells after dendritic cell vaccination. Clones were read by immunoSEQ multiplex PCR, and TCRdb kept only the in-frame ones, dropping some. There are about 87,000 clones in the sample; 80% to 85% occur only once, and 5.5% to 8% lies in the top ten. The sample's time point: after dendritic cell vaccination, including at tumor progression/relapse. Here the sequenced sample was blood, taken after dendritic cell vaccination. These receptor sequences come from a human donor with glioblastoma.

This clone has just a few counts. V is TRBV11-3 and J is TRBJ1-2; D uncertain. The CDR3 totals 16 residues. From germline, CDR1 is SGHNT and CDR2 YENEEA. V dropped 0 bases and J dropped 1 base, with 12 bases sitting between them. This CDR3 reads CASSLEGRSGNYGYTF. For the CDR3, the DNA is TGTGCCAGCAGCTTAGAGGGGAGGAGCGGTAACTATGGCTACACCTTC.

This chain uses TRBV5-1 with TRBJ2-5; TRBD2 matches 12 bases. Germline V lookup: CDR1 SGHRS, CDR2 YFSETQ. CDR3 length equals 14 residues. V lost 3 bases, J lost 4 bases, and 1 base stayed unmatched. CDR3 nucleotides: TGCGCCAGCAGCTCGACTAGCGGGGGAGAGACCCAGTACTTC. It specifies CASSSTSGGETQYF.

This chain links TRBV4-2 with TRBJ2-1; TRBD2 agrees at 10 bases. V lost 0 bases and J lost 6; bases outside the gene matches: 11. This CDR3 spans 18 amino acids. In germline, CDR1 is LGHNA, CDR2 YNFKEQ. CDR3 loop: CASSQDKGLVAGGNEQFF. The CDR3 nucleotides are TGTGCCAGCAGCCAAGATAAAGGTTTGGTAGCGGGGGGCAATGAGCAGTTCTTC.

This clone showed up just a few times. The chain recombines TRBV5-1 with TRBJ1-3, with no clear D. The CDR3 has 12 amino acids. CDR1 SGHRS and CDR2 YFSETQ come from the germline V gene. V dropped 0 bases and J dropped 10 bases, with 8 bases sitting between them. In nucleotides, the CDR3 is TGCGCCAGCAGCTTGGATACGGGAACCATATATTTT. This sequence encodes CASSLDTGTIYF.

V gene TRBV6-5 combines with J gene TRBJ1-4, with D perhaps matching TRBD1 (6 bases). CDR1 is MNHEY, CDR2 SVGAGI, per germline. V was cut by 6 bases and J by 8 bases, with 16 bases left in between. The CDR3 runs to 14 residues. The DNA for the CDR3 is TGTGCCAGCAGGAGGGATAGGACAGTAGAAAAACTGTTTTTT. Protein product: CASRRDRTVEKLFF.

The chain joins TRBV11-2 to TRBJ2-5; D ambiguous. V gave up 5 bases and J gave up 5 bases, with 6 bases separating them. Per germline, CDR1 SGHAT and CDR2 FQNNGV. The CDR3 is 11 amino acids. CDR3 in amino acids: CASSPGETQYF. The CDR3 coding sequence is TGTGCCAGCAGCCCCGGGGAGACCCAGTACTTC.

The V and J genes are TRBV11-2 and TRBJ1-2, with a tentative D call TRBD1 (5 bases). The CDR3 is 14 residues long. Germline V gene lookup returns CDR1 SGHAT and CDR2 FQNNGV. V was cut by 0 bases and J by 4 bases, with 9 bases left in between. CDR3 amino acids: CASSLDRQSYGYTF. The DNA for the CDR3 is TGTGCCAGCAGCTTAGATCGACAGAGCTATGGCTACACCTTC.

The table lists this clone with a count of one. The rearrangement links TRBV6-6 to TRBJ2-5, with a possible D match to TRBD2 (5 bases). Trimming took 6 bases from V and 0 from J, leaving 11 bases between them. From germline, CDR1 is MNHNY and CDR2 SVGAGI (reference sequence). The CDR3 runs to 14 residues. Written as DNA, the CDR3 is TGTGCCAGCAGCTTCGGGAATTACCAAGAGACCCAGTACTTC. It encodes CASSFGNYQETQYF.

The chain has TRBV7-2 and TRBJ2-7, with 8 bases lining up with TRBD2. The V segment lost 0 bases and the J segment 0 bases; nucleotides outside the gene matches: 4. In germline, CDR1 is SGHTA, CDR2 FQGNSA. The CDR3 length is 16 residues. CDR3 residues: CASSLASGDISYEQYF. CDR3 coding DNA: TGTGCCAGCAGCTTAGCTAGCGGGGATATCTCCTACGAGCAGTACTTC.

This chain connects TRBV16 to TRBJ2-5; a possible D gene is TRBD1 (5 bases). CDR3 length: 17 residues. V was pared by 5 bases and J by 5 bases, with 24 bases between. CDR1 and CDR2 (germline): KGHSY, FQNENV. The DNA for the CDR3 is TGTGCCAGCAGCGAAGGTGGGGCGCACACAGCTAGGGAGACCCAGTACTTC. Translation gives CASSEGGAHTARETQYF.

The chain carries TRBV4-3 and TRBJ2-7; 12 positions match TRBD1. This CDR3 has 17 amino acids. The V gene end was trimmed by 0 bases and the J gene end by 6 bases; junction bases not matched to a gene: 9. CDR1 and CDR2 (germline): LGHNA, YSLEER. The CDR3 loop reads CASSQEGPGQGASEQYF. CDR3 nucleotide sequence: TGCGCCAGCAGCCAAGAGGGGCCGGGACAGGGGGCGAGCGAGCAGTACTTC.

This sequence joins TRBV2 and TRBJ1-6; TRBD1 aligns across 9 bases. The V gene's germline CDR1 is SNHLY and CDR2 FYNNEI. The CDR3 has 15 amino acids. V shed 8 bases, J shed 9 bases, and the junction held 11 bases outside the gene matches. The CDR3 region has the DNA TGTGCCAGCGGATTAGGGACAGGGTTAGGTTCACCCCTCCACTTT. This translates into CASGLGTGLGSPLHF.

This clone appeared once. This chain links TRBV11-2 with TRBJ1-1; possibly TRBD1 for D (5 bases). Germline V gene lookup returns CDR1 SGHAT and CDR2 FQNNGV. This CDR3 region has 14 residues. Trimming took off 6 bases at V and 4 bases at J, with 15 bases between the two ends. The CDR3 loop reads CASRPDSRLTEAFF. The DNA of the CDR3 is TGTGCCAGCAGACCCGACAGTCGACTCACTGAAGCTTTCTTT. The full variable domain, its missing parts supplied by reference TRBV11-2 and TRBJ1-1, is EAGVAQSPRYKIIEKRQSVAFWCNPISGHATLYWYQQILGQGPKLLIQFQNNGVVDDSQLPKDRFSAERLKGVDSTLKIQPAKLEDSAVYLCASRPDSRLTEAFFGQGTRLTVV.

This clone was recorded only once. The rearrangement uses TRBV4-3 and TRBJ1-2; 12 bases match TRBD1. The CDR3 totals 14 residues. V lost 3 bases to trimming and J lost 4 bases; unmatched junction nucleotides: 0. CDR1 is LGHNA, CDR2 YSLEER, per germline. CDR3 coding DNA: TGCGCCAGCAGCCAGGGACAGGGGGCCTATGGCTACACCTTC. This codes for CASSQGQGAYGYTF.

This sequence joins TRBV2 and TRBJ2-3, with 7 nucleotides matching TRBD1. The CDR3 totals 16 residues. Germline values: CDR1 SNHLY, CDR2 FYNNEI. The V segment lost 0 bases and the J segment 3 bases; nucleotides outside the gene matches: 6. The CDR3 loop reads CASSEAGDSLTDTQYF. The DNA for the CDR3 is TGTGCCAGCAGTGAAGCAGGGGACAGCCTGACAGATACGCAGTATTTT. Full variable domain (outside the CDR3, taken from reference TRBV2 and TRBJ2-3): EPEVTQTPSHQVTQMGQEVILRCVPISNHLYFYWYRQILGQKVEFLVSFYNNEISEKSEIFDDQFSVERPDGSNFTLKIRSTKLEDSAMYFCASSEAGDSLTDTQYFGPGTRLTVL.

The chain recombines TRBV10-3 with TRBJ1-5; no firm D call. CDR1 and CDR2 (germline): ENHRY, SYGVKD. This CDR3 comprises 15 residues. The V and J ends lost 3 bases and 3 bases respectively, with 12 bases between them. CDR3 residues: CAISDHGGFNQPQHF. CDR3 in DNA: TGTGCCATCAGTGATCACGGCGGATTCAATCAGCCCCAGCATTTT.

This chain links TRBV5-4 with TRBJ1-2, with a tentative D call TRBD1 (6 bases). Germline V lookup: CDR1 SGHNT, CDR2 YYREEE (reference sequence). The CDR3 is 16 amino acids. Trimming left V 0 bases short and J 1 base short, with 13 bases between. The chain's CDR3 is CASSLVRGSVNYGYTF. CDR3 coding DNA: TGTGCCAGCAGCTTGGTCAGGGGATCGGTTAACTATGGCTACACCTTC.

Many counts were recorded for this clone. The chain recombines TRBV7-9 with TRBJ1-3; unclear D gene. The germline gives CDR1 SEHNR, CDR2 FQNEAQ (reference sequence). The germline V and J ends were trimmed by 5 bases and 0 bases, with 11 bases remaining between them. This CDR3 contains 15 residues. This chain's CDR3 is CASSPGPTSGNTIYF. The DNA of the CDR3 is TGTGCCAGCAGCCCTGGTCCTACCTCTGGAAACACCATATATTTT.

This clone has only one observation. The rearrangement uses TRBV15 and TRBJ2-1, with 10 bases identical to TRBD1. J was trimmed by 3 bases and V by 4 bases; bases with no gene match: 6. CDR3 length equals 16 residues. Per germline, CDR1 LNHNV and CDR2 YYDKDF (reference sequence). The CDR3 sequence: CATSKPGQGYYNEQFF. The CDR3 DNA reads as TGTGCCACCAGCAAACCGGGACAGGGGTACTACAATGAGCAGTTCTTC.

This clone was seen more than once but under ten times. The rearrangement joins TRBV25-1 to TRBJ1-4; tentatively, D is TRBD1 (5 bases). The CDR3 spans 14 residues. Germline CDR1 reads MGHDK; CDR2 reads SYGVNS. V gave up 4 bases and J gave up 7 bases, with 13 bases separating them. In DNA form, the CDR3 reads TGTGCCAGCAGTGTTGGAGGGGAAGGTGAAAAACTGTTTTTT. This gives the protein CASSVGGEGEKLFF.